This TCR beta chain emerged from a study of cytomegalovirus exposure and HLA in healthy donors. This CDR3 region has 14 residues. V gave up 3 bases and J gave up 8 bases, with 16 bases separating them. Germline V gene sequence: CDR1 SNHLY, CDR2 FYNNEI. PCR was performed using 60 Vbeta and 13 Jbeta primers. Libraries were prepared by immunoSEQ multiplex PCR; TCRdb keeps only in-frame clonotypes and omits some of them. The sample carries about 140,000 clones, approximately 80% recorded once. The sequence was collected from a woman in her forties in good health and CMV-seropositive. The sample was PBMCs. V usage is TRBV2 and J usage is TRBJ1-2; maybe TRBD1 (6 bases). The CDR3 protein is CASSEEQGRGGYTF. The DNA of the CDR3 is TGTGCCAGCAGTGAGGAACAGGGACGAGGCGGCTACACCTTC.